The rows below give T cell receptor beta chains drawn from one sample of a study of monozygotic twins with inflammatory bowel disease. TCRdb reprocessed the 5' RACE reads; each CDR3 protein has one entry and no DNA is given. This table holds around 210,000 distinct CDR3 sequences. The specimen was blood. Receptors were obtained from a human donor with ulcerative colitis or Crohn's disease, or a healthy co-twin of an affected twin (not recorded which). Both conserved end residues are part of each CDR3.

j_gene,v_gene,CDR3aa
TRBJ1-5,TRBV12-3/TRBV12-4,CASSFAGSDQPQHF
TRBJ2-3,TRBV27,CASSSVPGTQYF
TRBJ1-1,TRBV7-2,CASTLGGARGLEAFF
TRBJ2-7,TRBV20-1,CSASGTGDEQYF
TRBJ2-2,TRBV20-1,CSARGTGELFF
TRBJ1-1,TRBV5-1,CASSLDPGRAEAFF
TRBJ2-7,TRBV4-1,CASSQQTSGYEQYF
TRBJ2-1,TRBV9,CASSVGPADYNEQFF
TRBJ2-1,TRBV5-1,CASSLGRVSHNEQFF
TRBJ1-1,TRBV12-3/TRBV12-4,CASSFILSEAFF
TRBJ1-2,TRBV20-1,CSARPRTGGNYGYTF
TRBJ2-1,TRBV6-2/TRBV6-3,CASSSRDSAYNEQFF
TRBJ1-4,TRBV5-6,CASSFGTENEKLFF
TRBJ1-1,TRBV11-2,CASSLGGPSEAFF
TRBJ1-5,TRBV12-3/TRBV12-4,CASSARTVSQPQHF
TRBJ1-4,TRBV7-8,CASSWRKGQLNEKLFF
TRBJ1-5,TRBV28,CASSSVNQPQHF
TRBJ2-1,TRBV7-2,CASSPRASSGMYNEQFF
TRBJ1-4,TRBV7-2,CASSPRQLPRTNEKLFF
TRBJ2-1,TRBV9,CASSARTSGSIHNEQFF
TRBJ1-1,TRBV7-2,CATGGGPVNTEAFF
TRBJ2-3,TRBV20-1,CSAGGQGYPQYF
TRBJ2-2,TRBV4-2,CASSQEGGWGYTGELFF
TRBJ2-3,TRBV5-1,CASSRGQGVNTDTQYF
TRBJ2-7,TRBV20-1,CSANFRVGSSYEQYF
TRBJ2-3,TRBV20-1,CSVSGGGDTQYF
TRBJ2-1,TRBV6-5,CASSSGTSGRNEQFF
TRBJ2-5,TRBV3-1,CASSQDLRFYQETQYF
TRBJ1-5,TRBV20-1,CSASRAGNQPQHF
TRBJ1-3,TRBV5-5,CASSSDRAGNTIYF
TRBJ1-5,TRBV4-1,CASSQVSQTNQPQHF
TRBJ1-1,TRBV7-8,CASSGEGSTEAFF
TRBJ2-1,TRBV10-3,CAISESLEPREQFF
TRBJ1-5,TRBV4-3,CASSPTRYSNQPQHF
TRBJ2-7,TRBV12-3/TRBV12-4,CASGTTPGSYEQYF
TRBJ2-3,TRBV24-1,CATSAGADTQYF
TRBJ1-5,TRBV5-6,CASSLGAGGSPQHF
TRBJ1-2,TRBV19,CASSAQGAVSGYTF
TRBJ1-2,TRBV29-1,CSVGGDYGYTF
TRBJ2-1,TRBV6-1,CAGAQGNEQFF
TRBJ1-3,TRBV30,CAWSDTSGNTIYF
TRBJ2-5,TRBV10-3,CATGTGGETQYF
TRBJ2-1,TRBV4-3,CASSQDRGYNEQFF